Below, 17 T cell receptor beta chains from the same sample are listed, as sequenced in a study of CD8+ T cells in alopecia areata. Treatment described: oral pan-JAK inhibitor, 5-10 mg twice daily. cDNA reverse transcribed from extracted RNA served as the sequencing template. The method was immunoSEQ multiplex PCR; TCRdb's version includes in-frame clones alone and lacks a portion of them. The table lists 180,000 or so clones, 40% to 65% of them singletons. Material: CD8+ T cells sorted from blood, obtained at week 52, from a patient treated with tofacitinib. All receptors come from a human donor with alopecia areata.

This clone was picked up many times. CDR3 in DNA: TGCGCCAGCAGCCAACTGGGCCTAGCGGGGGGGCGGAACTCCTACAATGAGCAGTTCTTC. Its protein product is CASSQLGLAGGRNSYNEQFF. The V and J genes are TRBV4-1 and TRBJ2-1, with TRBD2 identical over 12 bases. This CDR3 contains 20 residues. Unmatched junction bases numbered 11, after V lost 2 bases and J lost 0 bases. Germline assignment: CDR1 MGHRA and CDR2 YSYEKL.

V is TRBV30 and J is TRBJ1-4; 7 bases fit TRBD1. The CDR3 spans 13 residues. V lost 3 bases, J lost 4 bases, and 2 bases stayed unmatched. Germline V gene lookup returns CDR1 GTSNPN and CDR2 SVGIG (reference sequence). CDR3 bases: TGTGCCTGGAGGACAGGGAATAATGAAAAACTGTTTTTT. Encoded protein: CAWRTGNNEKLFF. The variable domain in full, with the rest retrieved from reference TRBV30 and TRBJ1-4, is SQTIHQWPATLVQPVGSPLSLECTVEGTSNPNLYWYRQAAGRGLQLLFYSVGIGQISSEVPQNLSASRPQDRQFILSSKKLLLSDSGFYLCAWRTGNNEKLFFGSGTQLSVL.

This clone appeared a single time. The chain employs TRBV13 and TRBJ1-2, with D hard to call. Germline CDR1 reads PRHDT; CDR2 reads FYEKMQ (reference sequence). V shed 2 bases and J shed 4 bases, with 8 bases lying between them. This CDR3 is built from 13 residues. In DNA form, the CDR3 reads TGTGCCAGCAGCTTAAGATTAGGCTATGGCTACACCTTC. Translating gives CASSLRLGYGYTF.

The chain recombines TRBV7-2 with TRBJ2-2; D remains ambiguous. The V and J ends lost 1 base and 0 bases respectively, with 6 bases between them. The V gene's germline CDR1 is SGHTA and CDR2 FQGNSA. The CDR3 is 15 residues long. Written as DNA, the CDR3 is TGTGCCAGCAGCTTAGTTCAGGCGAACACCGGGGAGCTGTTTTTT. Its protein is CASSLVQANTGELFF.

This chain uses TRBV18 with TRBJ2-1, with 14 bases that match TRBD2. V trimming: 6 bases; J trimming: 7 bases; junction bases outside the gene matches: 8. The CDR3 has 16 amino acids. The V gene's germline CDR1 is KGHSH and CDR2 LQKENI. The CDR3 DNA sequence: TGTGCCAGCTCGGGCTCGACTAGCGGGGGGGCGAATGAGCAGTTCTTC. Translated, it gives CASSGSTSGGANEQFF.

This chain uses TRBV7-9 with TRBJ1-1; no definite D call. CDR3 length: 15 residues. Trimming took 4 bases from V and 0 from J, leaving 12 bases between them. Per germline, CDR1 SEHNR and CDR2 FQNEAQ (reference sequence). The CDR3 DNA reads TGTGCCAGCAGCTATCCGGGAAACATGAACACTGAAGCTTTCTTT. It encodes CASSYPGNMNTEAFF.

In this sample, this clone turned up a few times. The rearrangement joins TRBV7-3 to TRBJ2-3; 10 nucleotides align to TRBD1. Germline trimming cut 2 bases from V and 10 bases from J; bases unmatched to any gene: 9. Germline CDR1 is SGHTA and CDR2 is FQGTGA. The CDR3 sequence is 15 residues long. The CDR3 loop reads CASSLYGTGEVAQYF. The CDR3 DNA follows: TGTGCCAGCAGCTTATACGGGACAGGGGAGGTCGCGCAGTATTTT.

The J gene is TRBJ2-7, the V gene TRBV27, with 9 bases that match TRBD1. This CDR3 is 17 amino acids long. V lost 6 bases, J lost 3 bases, and 15 bases stayed unmatched. Looked up from germline, CDR1 is MNHEY and CDR2 is SMNVEV (reference sequence). This CDR3 reads CASSPTGTGIPNYEQYF. Written as DNA, the CDR3 is TGTGCCAGCAGCCCAACCGGGACAGGGATCCCAAACTACGAGCAGTACTTC.

V usage is TRBV30 and J usage is TRBJ1-2; D is ambiguous. Germline V gene data show CDR1 as GTSNPN and CDR2 as SVGIG (reference sequence). This CDR3 has 11 amino acids. The V and J ends lost 2 bases and 5 bases respectively, with 6 bases between them. CDR3 DNA sequence: TGTGCCTGGAGTAATGGGTATGGCTACACCTTC. It translates to CAWSNGYGYTF.

This clone was counted between two and nine times. The chain recombines TRBV4-3 with TRBJ2-5; TRBD2 matches at 8 bases. Germline assignment: CDR1 LGHNA and CDR2 YSLEER. The CDR3 covers 14 residues. The V and J ends lost 3 bases and 5 bases, in that order; junction bases with no gene match: 5. The CDR3 bases are TGCGCCAGCAGCCAGGAGACTAGCGACGAGACCCAGTACTTC. Translation: CASSQETSDETQYF.

The table lists this clone with a count of one. This chain uses TRBV30 with TRBJ2-7; no definite D call. Trimming shortened V by 0 bases and J by 3 bases, and 6 bases separated the two germline ends. Germline values: CDR1 GTSNPN, CDR2 SVGIG (reference sequence). The length of the CDR3 is 12 residues. DNA for the CDR3: TGTGCCTGGAGTGTTGAAAGCTACGAGCAGTACTTC. This codes for CAWSVESYEQYF.

The CDR3 spells CASSSPWTDTQYF. The DNA of the CDR3 is TGTGCCAGCAGCTCCCCCTGGACAGATACGCAGTATTTT. The chain has TRBV7-2 and TRBJ2-3; D remains ambiguous. The germline gives CDR1 SGHTA, CDR2 FQGNSA. Trimming stripped 4 bases from V and 3 bases from J, with 8 bases between. This CDR3 spans 13 amino acids.

The rearrangement links TRBV30 to TRBJ2-2; 9 bases match TRBD1. The CDR3 spans 12 residues. CDR1 is GTSNPN and CDR2 is SVGIG in the germline V gene (reference sequence). CDR3 DNA: TGTGCGGGACAGGGGAACACCGGGGAGCTGTTTTTT. Encoded protein: CAGQGNTGELFF.

This clone was counted between two and nine times. CDR3 in amino acids: CASSLLAGDPSTDTQYF. The CDR3 nucleotides are TGCGCCAGCAGCTTACTAGCGGGGGACCCCAGCACAGATACGCAGTATTTT. V usage is TRBV5-1 and J usage is TRBJ2-3; 11 bases are shared with TRBD2. This CDR3 comprises 17 residues. The V gene's germline CDR1 is SGHRS and CDR2 YFSETQ. Trimming at V came to 2 bases and at J to 0 bases, leaving 5 bases not matched to a gene.

This sequence joins TRBV6-5 and TRBJ1-1; D remains ambiguous. This CDR3 spans 14 amino acids. From germline, CDR1 is MNHEY and CDR2 SVGAGI. Trimming removed 6 bases at V and 1 base at J, with 12 bases between. The CDR3 reads CASRSRVANTEAFF. Written as DNA, the CDR3 is TGTGCCAGCAGGAGCCGGGTTGCGAACACTGAAGCTTTCTTT.

A remark on this clone: This specimen includes other DNA sequences encoding the same CDR3. The genes are TRBV5-6 and TRBJ2-7; no clear D. V lost 0 bases, J lost 4 bases, and 5 bases lay in between. Looked up from germline, CDR1 is SGHDT and CDR2 is YYEEEE. The CDR3 length is 12 residues. CDR3 sequence (DNA): TGTGCCAGCAGCTTGGCCAATTACGAGCAGTACTTC. Its protein is CASSLANYEQYF.

This clone was seen once. The V and J genes are TRBV5-4 and TRBJ1-6; no clear D. CDR1 SGHNT and CDR2 YYREEE come from the germline V gene (reference sequence). Trimming left V 4 bases short and J 7 bases short, with 6 bases between. CDR3 length equals 12 residues. This CDR3 reads CASSLRNSPLHF. CDR3 coding DNA: TGTGCCAGCAGCCTCCGGAATTCACCCCTCCACTTT. The whole variable domain, remainder taken from reference TRBV5-4 and TRBJ1-6, is ETGVTQSPTHLIKTRGQQVTLRCSSQSGHNTVSWYQQALGQGPQFIFQYYREEENGRGNFPPRFSGLQFPNYSSELNVNALELDDSALYLCASSLRNSPLHFGNGTRLTVT.